This TCR beta chain was sequenced for a study of blood T cells in healthy people across ages. A second roughly 6 to 12 cycle PCR used barcoded and J-beta primers. A single record per CDR3 protein comes from TCRdb applying MiXCR to the 5' RACE reads. The top ten clones hold around 20% of a sample with roughly 800,000 distinct CDR3 sequences, roughly 60% of them seen once. Input material: blood. The TCR comes from a man younger than 40 in good health.

The CDR3: CAISESRGASGYTF. DNA of the CDR3: TGTGCCATCAGTGAGTCGCGGGGCGCAAGTGGCTACACCTTC. This rearrangement joins TRBV10-3 to TRBJ1-2; TRBD1 is a possible D gene (5 bases). Germline V lookup: CDR1 ENHRY, CDR2 SYGVKD. The CDR3 sequence is 14 residues long. V was cut by 0 bases and J by 7 bases, with 12 bases left in between.